This T cell receptor beta chain appears in the sequencing data of a study of patients and donors after allogeneic stem cell transplantation. One entry per CDR3 protein results from TCRdb running MiXCR on the RT-PCR reads. The table records approximately 170,000 distinct CDR3 sequences, about 24% of them present only once. Germline assignment: CDR1 MNHEY and CDR2 SMNVEV (reference sequence). V was trimmed by 2 bases and J by 5 bases, leaving 9 bases between them. The CDR3 runs 13 residues. This sequence joins TRBV27 and TRBJ1-2; weak D call: TRBD1 (5 bases). The TCR was taken from a human donor who was either an allogeneic HSCT recipient or a stem cell or donor lymphocyte infusion donor (not recorded which). It is not recorded whose cells these are; they may come from a transplant donor. The sample consisted of blood, either unsorted or a sorted T cell fraction (not recorded which). Here the CDR3 reads CASSLRGGYGYTF. The DNA of the CDR3 is TGTGCCAGCAGTTTACGGGGGGGATATGGCTACACCTTC.